This TCR beta chain was sequenced in a study of blood T cell repertoires in COVID-19. Study background: Collection of acute and convalescent COVID-19 samples took place in the United States, Italy and Spain. PBMCs, B-cell-depleted T cells, or T cells provided the cDNA or gDNA that made up the material.

Original analysis: Amplified reference gene primers provided the basis for estimating nucleated cell counts. TCRdb keeps only in-frame clones here, not all; method: immunoSEQ multiplex PCR. The DNA gave D and trimming, while V, J and clone size come from that table. Altogether around 330,000 clones are present, about nine tenths being singletons, with the ten largest covering roughly 5%. This CDR3 region has 12 residues. Germline V CDR1 and CDR2: LNHDA, SQIVND (reference sequence). V lost 4 bases and J 5 bases, leaving 8 bases between the germline ends. Participant-reported clinical history was the basis for cohort assignment.

Specimen: PBMCs or T cells enriched from blood (not recorded which). This sequence joins TRBV19 and TRBJ1-2; D possibly corresponds to TRBD1 (6 bases). The clonotype was recovered from a man aged 60 to 69 who had recovered from COVID-19. The CDR3 DNA sequence: TGTGCCAGTAGTAACCAGGGGTATGGCTACACCTTC. As protein: CASSNQGYGYTF.